This T cell receptor beta chain is drawn from a study of T cell changes during pregnancy in multiple sclerosis. The CDR3 loop spans 14 amino acids. Trimming took 0 bases from V and 1 from J, leaving 4 bases between them. The V gene's germline CDR1 is SEHNR and CDR2 FQNEAQ (reference sequence). Assay used: immunoSEQ multiplex PCR; TCRdb lists only in-frame clones, some missing. The sample records about 42,000 clones, about 96% being singletons. The sequenced sample was peripheral blood, obtained in the second trimester of pregnancy. The J gene is TRBJ2-1, the V gene TRBV7-9; no clear D. This sequence was found in a female donor with multiple sclerosis, enrolled in a pregnancy study. CDR3 coding DNA: TGTGCCAGCAGCTTAGCCCAATCCTACAATGAGCAGTTCTTC. As protein: CASSLAQSYNEQFF.